The entry that follows covers one TCR beta chain sequence. Its antigen is still unknown. The data were taken from a study of graft-versus-host responses after intestinal transplantation. The wider study: In this cohort, recipients had multivisceral, liver-intestinal, or isolated intestinal transplants. Each patient got anti-thymocyte globulin induction, then tacrolimus and steroids for around 3 years.

The length of the CDR3 is 13 residues. V was pared by 0 bases and J by 9 bases, with 9 bases between. Germline V gene data show CDR1 as MGHRA and CDR2 as YSYEKL. Assay: immunoSEQ multiplex PCR; the TCRdb copy retains only in-frame clones and omits some. The data show over 70,000 clones, around four fifths seen once. Overall study findings and caveats: GvH clones were found in recipient marrow; some appeared first in ileum or blood. Declining HvG levels early post-transplant were linked to peak circulating GvH clone levels.

Sequenced here: unstimulated CD8+ T cells sorted from spleen or lymph node cells, sampled before intestinal transplant. This sequence originates from a human donor who received an intestinal transplant. V usage is TRBV4-1 and J usage is TRBJ1-5; D is unresolved. DNA of the CDR3: TGCGCCAGCAGCCAAGAAGTTGAAGGGCCCCAGCATTTT. This gives the protein CASSQEVEGPQHF.